This T cell receptor (beta chain) was found in a study of cytomegalovirus exposure and HLA in healthy donors. V shed 4 bases and J shed 3 bases, with 24 bases lying between them. The CDR3 is 18 amino acids. Germline-derived CDR1 and CDR2 are MGHRA and YSYEKL. Note on this clone: Its antigen is not known.

13 Jbeta primers and 60 Vbeta primers were used for the PCR. The assay was immunoSEQ multiplex PCR, and TCRdb's table has in-frame clones only and misses some. This table has some 150,000 clones, almost 80% appearing once. Study-level points and caveats: In a later analysis, HLA-C alleles had the fewest associated TCRs, DRB1 alleles the most. A missense DCLRE1C variant was associated with V- and J-gene trimming of TCR beta chains in a later analysis, and an independent cohort replicated the association. A later analysis showed that HLA-associated TCR beta chains had undergone more clonal expansion than equally common others.

Material: PBMCs. This chain links TRBV4-1 with TRBJ2-5, with TRBD2 as a possible D gene (5 bases). The origin of this receptor is a woman in her thirties or forties in good health and CMV-seropositive. The CDR3: CASSRNPLRATVKETQYF. The CDR3 coding sequence is TGCGCCAGCAGCCGTAACCCCCTGAGGGCGACCGTCAAAGAGACCCAGTACTTC.